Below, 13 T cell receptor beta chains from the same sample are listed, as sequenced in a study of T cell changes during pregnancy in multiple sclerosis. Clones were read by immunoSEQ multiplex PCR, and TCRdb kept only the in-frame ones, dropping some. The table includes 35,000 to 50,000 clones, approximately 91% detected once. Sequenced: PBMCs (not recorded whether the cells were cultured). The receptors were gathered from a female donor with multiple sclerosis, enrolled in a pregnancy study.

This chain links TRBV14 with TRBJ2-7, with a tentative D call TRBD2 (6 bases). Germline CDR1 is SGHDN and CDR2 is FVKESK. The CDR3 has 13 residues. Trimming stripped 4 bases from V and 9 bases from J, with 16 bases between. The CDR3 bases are TGTGCCAGCAGCCTCAAAAGACTAGACGGGCAGTACTTC. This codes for CASSLKRLDGQYF.

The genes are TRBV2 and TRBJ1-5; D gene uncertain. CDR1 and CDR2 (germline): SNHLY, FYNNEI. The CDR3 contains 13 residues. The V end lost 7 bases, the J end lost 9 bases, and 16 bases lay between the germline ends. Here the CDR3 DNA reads TGTGCCAGCACATCCCAGGCCCCTTGGCCCCAGCATTTT. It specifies CASTSQAPWPQHF.

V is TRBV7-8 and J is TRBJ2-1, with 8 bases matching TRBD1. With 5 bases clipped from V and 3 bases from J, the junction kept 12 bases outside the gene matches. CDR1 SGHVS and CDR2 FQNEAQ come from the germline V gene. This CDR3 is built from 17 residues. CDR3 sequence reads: CASSGHAGGLLYNEQFF. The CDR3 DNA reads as TGTGCCAGCAGCGGCCATGCAGGGGGCCTTCTCTACAATGAGCAGTTCTTC. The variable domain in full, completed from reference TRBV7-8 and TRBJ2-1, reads GAGVSQSPRYKVAKRGQDVALRCDPISGHVSLFWYQQALGQGPEFLTYFQNEAQLDKSGLPSDRFFAERPEGSVSTLKIQRTQQEDSAVYLCASSGHAGGLLYNEQFFGPGTRLTVL.

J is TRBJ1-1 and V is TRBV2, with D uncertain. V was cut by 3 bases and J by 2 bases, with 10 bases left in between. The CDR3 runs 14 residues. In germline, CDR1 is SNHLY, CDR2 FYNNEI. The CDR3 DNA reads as TGTGCCAGCAGTGATGGCAGACTAAACACTGAAGCTTTCTTT. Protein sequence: CASSDGRLNTEAFF. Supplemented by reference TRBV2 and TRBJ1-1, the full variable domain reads EPEVTQTPSHQVTQMGQEVILRCVPISNHLYFYWYRQILGQKVEFLVSFYNNEISEKSEIFDDQFSVERPDGSNFTLKIRSTKLEDSAMYFCASSDGRLNTEAFFGQGTRLTVV.

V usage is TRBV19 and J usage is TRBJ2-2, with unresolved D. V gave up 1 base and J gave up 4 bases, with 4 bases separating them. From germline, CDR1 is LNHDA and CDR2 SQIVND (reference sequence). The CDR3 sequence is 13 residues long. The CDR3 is CASSIVGTGELFF. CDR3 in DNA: TGTGCCAGTAGTATAGTCGGCACCGGGGAGCTGTTTTTT.

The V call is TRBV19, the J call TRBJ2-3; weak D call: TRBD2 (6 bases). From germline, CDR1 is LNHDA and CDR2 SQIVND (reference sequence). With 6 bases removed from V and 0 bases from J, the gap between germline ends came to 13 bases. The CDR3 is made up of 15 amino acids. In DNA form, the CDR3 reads TGTGCCAGTAGATACTCGGCGGGAAGCACAGATACGCAGTATTTT. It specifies CASRYSAGSTDTQYF.

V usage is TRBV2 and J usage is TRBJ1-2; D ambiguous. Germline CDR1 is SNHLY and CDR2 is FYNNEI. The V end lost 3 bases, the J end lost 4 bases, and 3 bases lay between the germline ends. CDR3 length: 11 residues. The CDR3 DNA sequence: TGTGCCAGCAGTGACATCTATGGCTACACCTTC. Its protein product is CASSDIYGYTF.

DNA for the CDR3: TGTGCCAGCAACAACCCCGGGGAAAAACTGTTTTTT. Its translation is CASNNPGEKLFF. The rearrangement joins TRBV6-5 to TRBJ1-4, with D uncertain. The germline V gene encodes CDR1 MNHEY and CDR2 SVGAGI. The CDR3 covers 12 residues. V was cut by 7 bases and J by 8 bases, with 11 bases left in between.

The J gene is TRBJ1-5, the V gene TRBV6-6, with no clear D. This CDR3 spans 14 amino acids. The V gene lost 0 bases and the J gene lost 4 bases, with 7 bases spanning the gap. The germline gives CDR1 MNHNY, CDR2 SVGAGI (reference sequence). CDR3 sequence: CASSYSEGNQPQHF. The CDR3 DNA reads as TGTGCCAGCAGTTACTCAGAGGGTAATCAGCCCCAGCATTTT.

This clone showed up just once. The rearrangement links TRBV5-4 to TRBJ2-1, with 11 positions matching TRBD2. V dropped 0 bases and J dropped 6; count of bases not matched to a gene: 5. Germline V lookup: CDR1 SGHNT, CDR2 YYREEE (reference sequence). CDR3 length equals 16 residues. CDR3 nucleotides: TGTGCCAGCAGCTTGGGTGGGACTAGCGGTTTCAATGAGCAGTTCTTC. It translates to CASSLGGTSGFNEQFF.

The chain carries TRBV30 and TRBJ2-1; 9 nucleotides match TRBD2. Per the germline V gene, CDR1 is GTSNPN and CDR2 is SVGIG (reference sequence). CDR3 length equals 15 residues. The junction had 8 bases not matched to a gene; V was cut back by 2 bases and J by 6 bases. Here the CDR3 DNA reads TGTGCCTGGAGTTTGTTGCGACTAGCGGCCAATGAGCAGTTCTTC. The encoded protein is CAWSLLRLAANEQFF. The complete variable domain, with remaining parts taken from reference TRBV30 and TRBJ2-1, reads SQTIHQWPATLVQPVGSPLSLECTVEGTSNPNLYWYRQAAGRGLQLLFYSVGIGQISSEVPQNLSASRPQDRQFILSSKKLLLSDSGFYLCAWSLLRLAANEQFFGPGTRLTVL.

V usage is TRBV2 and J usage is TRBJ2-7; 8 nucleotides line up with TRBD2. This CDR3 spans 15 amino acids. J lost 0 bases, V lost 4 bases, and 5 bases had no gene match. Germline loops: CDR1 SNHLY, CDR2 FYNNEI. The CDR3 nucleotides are TGTGCCAGCAGTGGGAGCGGGAGTATCTCCTACGAGCAGTACTTC. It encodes CASSGSGSISYEQYF.

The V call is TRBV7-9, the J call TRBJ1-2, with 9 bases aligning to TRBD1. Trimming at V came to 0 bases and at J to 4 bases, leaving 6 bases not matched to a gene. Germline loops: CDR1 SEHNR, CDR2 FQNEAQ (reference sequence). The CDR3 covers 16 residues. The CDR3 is CASSLAIDRGVYGYTF. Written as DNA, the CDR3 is TGTGCCAGCAGCTTAGCCATAGACAGGGGGGTCTATGGCTACACCTTC.